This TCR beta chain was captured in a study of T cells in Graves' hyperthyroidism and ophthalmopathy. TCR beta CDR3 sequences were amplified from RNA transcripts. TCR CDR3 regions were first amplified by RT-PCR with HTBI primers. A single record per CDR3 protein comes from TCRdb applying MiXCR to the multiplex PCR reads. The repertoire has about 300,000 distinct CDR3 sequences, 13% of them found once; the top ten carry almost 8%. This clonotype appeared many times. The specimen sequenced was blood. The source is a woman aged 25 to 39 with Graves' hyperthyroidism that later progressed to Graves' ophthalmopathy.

The CDR3 DNA reads TGTGCCAGCAGTTTCACAGGGGGTCCCTACGAGCAGTACTTC. The encoded protein is CASSFTGGPYEQYF. The chain is built from TRBV27 and TRBJ2-7; 8 nucleotides align to TRBD1. The CDR3 runs to 14 residues. Germline V gives CDR1 MNHEY, CDR2 SMNVEV (reference sequence). The ends lost 3 bases at V and 2 bases at J; junction bases unmatched: 3.